Listed below are T cell receptor beta chains from one sample, sequenced in a study of OX40 agonist ivuxolimab in advanced cancers. Clones were sequenced by immunoSEQ multiplex PCR, and TCRdb holds only the in-frame ones, with some missing. The sample has 74,000 or so clones; approximately 94% are singletons. The material was CD4+ or CD8+ T cells sorted from blood, obtained in a trial of the OX40 agonist ivuxolimab. All receptors derive from an adult with an advanced solid tumor such as melanoma, head and neck, liver or kidney cancer. The conserved cysteine and the conserved F or W are not part of the CDR3 here.

CDR3: ASSQPPSSYNEQF
J: TRBJ2-1
V: TRBV9

CDR3: ASSRGTGPSYEQY
J: TRBJ2-7
V: TRBV27

CDR3: ASSFEGTWTDTQY
J: TRBJ2-3
V: TRBV27

CDR3: ASSTTGYTGNTIY
J: TRBJ1-3
V: TRBV19

CDR3: ASSLDRGSEAF
J: TRBJ1-1
V: TRBV13

CDR3: ASTFTPGQGVGGYT
J: TRBJ1-2
V: TRBV27

CDR3: ASSLGTGEQY
J: TRBJ2-7
V: TRBV5-6

CDR3: ASSQDFGTHGYT
J: TRBJ1-2
V: TRBV14

CDR3: ASSLTIRTGNTEAF
J: TRBJ1-1
V: TRBV28

CDR3: ASSGSRDSNQPQH
J: TRBJ1-5
V: TRBV2

CDR3: ASSSPGQGWGTIY
J: TRBJ1-3
V: TRBV27

CDR3: ASSQDLSGRSYNEQF
J: TRBJ2-1
V: TRBV4-2

CDR3: ASRGEYTEAF
J: TRBJ1-1
V: TRBV28

CDR3: ASSVVKQGCNGYT
J: TRBJ1-2
V: TRBV9

CDR3: ASSLGDEQY
J: TRBJ2-7
V: TRBV6-5

CDR3: ASSYDRGAGELF
J: TRBJ2-2
V: TRBV6-5

CDR3: ASSPGGRGTNEKLF
J: TRBJ1-4
V: TRBV7-6

CDR3: ASSPRQVQNNEQF
J: TRBJ2-1
V: TRBV9

CDR3: ASSPPRGGGGNTIY
J: TRBJ1-3
V: TRBV7-9

CDR3: ASSLGAPYEQY
J: TRBJ2-7
V: TRBV5-4

CDR3: ASGLRGSETQY
J: TRBJ2-5
V: TRBV12-5

CDR3: ASSPGTTGNTEAF
J: TRBJ1-1
V: TRBV4-3

CDR3: ASRDNSYEQY
J: TRBJ2-7
V: TRBV28

CDR3: ASSPWGTGDTQY
J: TRBJ2-3
V: TRBV9

CDR3: ASSEYEGLRTEAF
J: TRBJ1-1
V: TRBV25-1

CDR3: ASRRIWGQTNEKLF
J: TRBJ1-4
V: TRBV19

CDR3: ASSELLAGATDTQY
J: TRBJ2-3
V: TRBV6-1

CDR3: ASSESSGMNTEAF
J: TRBJ1-1
V: TRBV10-1

CDR3: ASSLKREGGDTQY
J: TRBJ2-3
V: TRBV7-9

CDR3: ASSPNQNTEAF
J: TRBJ1-1
V: TRBV7-7

CDR3: ASSLGPLAGGYEQY
J: TRBJ2-7
V: TRBV11-2

CDR3: ATVPGTAHGNQPQH
J: TRBJ1-5
V: TRBV19

CDR3: ASSLGGLAGSYNEQF
J: TRBJ2-1
V: TRBV7-3

CDR3: ASSFTSGTNTGELF
J: TRBJ2-2
V: TRBV7-9

CDR3: ASSYSTGAKAGQY
J: TRBJ2-7
V: TRBV6-5

CDR3: ASSLSVRGNGYGYT
J: TRBJ1-2
V: TRBV7-9

CDR3: ASEAPPGQGASTYEQY
J: TRBJ2-7
V: TRBV2

CDR3: ASSRGGAPTQETQY
J: TRBJ2-5
V: TRBV7-9

CDR3: ASSLMAGRDYEQY
J: TRBJ2-7
V: TRBV11-2

CDR3: ASSLGGLAGSAEQF
J: TRBJ2-1
V: TRBV5-6

CDR3: ASSYSRTSGGVEQF
J: TRBJ2-1
V: TRBV6-5